The entry below gives a single T cell receptor (beta chain) sequence along with its context. The source of the sample is a study of regulatory T cells in long-lasting Graves disease. As for time point: persistent/refractory GD, antithyroid drugs over 5 years with positive TRAb. With RNA extracted from PBMCs as input, the TCR library was made. There are 18 residues in the CDR3. V shed 1 base, J shed 0 bases, and the junction held 10 bases outside the gene matches. Germline V gene sequence: CDR1 SGHRS, CDR2 YFSETQ. With iRepertoire HTBI primers and Arm-PCR of CDR3 regions, TCR beta libraries were built. TCRdb ran MiXCR on the multiplex PCR reads and lists one entry per CDR3 protein. The sample shows approximately 690,000 distinct CDR3 sequences, 25% to 35% of them seen only once.

The material was peripheral blood mononuclear cells (PBMCs), obtained when the disease was refractory, from a patient treated with antithyroid drugs. The TCR sequence derives from a female donor with Graves disease. The V call is TRBV5-1, the J call TRBJ2-7, with 10 bases aligning to TRBD2. The CDR3: CASSLSASGSLGSYEQYF. CDR3 coding DNA: TGCGCCAGCAGCTTGTCGGCTAGCGGGAGTCTTGGCTCCTACGAGCAGTACTTC.